This TCR beta chain was observed in a study of identical twins (dated by TCRdb to 2016 to 2018). Regarding the research as a whole: The study deep-sequenced TCR alpha and beta repertoires from monozygotic twins, unrelated adults of various ages and cord blood to test whether fetal clonotypes persist. To rule out contamination, replicate twin experiments were performed at different times with different library preparation protocols. Broader findings and caveats from the paper: In beta out-of-frame sequences, excess twin sharing was weaker, because having fewer shared sequences lowered the signal-to-noise ratio. Fewer insertions were carried by abundant cord blood beta clonotypes; a weaker similar trend was observed in young adult naive repertoires, while no such trend was observed in memory repertoires. Because the same donors could not be followed over many years, the conclusions relied on cross-sectional statistical analysis. Compared with coincidental sharing between unrelated individuals, out-of-frame TCR alpha sequences shared between twins showed an excess of sequences with low generation probability. In monozygotic twins, out-of-frame TCR alpha sharing was systematically underestimated by recombination models, although the models agreed with sharing between unrelated individuals. Invariant T cells such as MAIT and iNKT could partly confound zero-insertion analyses, though diverse VJ usage argued against this for most clonotypes.

The CDR3 has 14 amino acids, counting the end cysteine and phenylalanine. CDR3 DNA only is kept here, 42 bases in frame from base 1. Taken from the germline V gene, the CDR1 and CDR2 loops are SGHRS and YFSETQ. After removal of 4 bases from V and 1 base from J, the junction retains 4 bases not matched to a gene. The sample holds many counts of this clonotype. Its specific antigen is unknown. The input lacks base qualities; no much larger clone sits a single base away. The library was produced with 5' RACE. The sequencing machine was an Illumina HiSeq 2000. A universal primer binding site was introduced by template switching, and a unique molecular identifier was present in the final cDNA, enabling accurate counting of TCR cDNA molecules. Specific primers in the conserved constant-segment region were used to synthesize first-strand cDNA for the TCR alpha and beta chains. To control for contamination, each cDNA library was double barcoded with a SMART-Mk sample barcode plus Illumina barcodes. TruSeq adapter sequences and Illumina sample barcodes were added in two successive PCR steps. The TCR alpha and beta cDNA libraries were sequenced on the Illumina HiSeq platform using custom primers. Processing in the source paper ran as follows. Unique molecular identifiers were extracted from raw reads with MiGEC, and CDR3 positions were determined with MiXCR. Recombination models were inferred per individual with the repgenHMM and IGoR tools using an EM algorithm. The analysis of shared clonotypes was done with the tcR package in R, with sharing normalized by the product of cloneset sizes. To study raw recombination free of thymic and clonal selection effects, out-of-frame nonproductive sequences were analyzed. TCRdb handled the public reads itself, with Q25 trimming in fastp and clone calling in MiXCR, and kept productive beta chains. Identical CDR3 proteins give one entry, which carries the most common genes and DNA. It is TCRdb's table, rather than the study itself, that gives the V and J calls and clone size. Across this sample there are hundreds of thousands of distinct CDR3 sequences, with roughly an eighth seen only once. About 9% of the sample lies in the top ten.

All donors were healthy Caucasians. Miltenyi CD45RO+ enrichment and human naive T-cell isolation kits were used to isolate memory (CD45RO+) and naive T cells from PBMC. In this chain, TRBV5-1 is recombined with TRBJ2-7; the junction holds 8 bases that match TRBD2. This TCR derives from a woman aged 18-35 years in good health. Input material: memory (CD45RO+) T cells sorted from blood. This specimen's cell subset or site label, per the study, means: CD45RO+ enriched T cells. The nucleotide sequence is given as TGCGCCAGCAGCCCAATAGCGGGATCCTACGAGCAGTACTTC. It translates as CASSPIAGSYEQYF.